This T cell receptor (beta chain) was captured in a study of CD8 T cells in Susac syndrome (dated by TCRdb to the late 2010s). For context, the study as a whole: Whether CD8+ T cell activation and differentiation in Susac syndrome was antigen driven was tested using repertoire sequencing.

High-throughput TCR beta sequencing profiled peripheral blood CD8+ and CD4+ T cells from healthy donors, Susac syndrome patients and multiple sclerosis patients. Multiple sclerosis controls were treatment-naive patients with stable or active relapsing-remitting disease fulfilling revised McDonald criteria. CD8+ TEMRA cells were enriched by FACS, while bulk CD8+ and CD4+ T cells were purified by magnetic negative isolation. Blood was collected in EDTA tubes and processed within 24 hours, with PBMCs isolated through density gradient centrifugation. PBMCs destined for TCR sequencing were cryopreserved in liquid nitrogen and later thawed in a 37 °C water bath. Purity of sorted or isolated CD4+, CD8+ and CD8+ TEMRA cells was at least 90%. The paper as a whole reports these results and caveats: The number of individuals in the TCR sequencing and HLA analysis was acknowledged as relatively small.

CDR1 and CDR2, looked up from the germline V gene, are SNHLY and FYNNEI. The CDR3 numbers 14 residues from cysteine through phenylalanine. Of all the DNA, just the CDR3 is kept, 42 bases in frame from base 1. V drops 9 bases and J drops 2 bases, leaving 16 bases in between. RNA was extracted with the RNeasy kit and about 0.5 to 1 ug was reverse transcribed using random hexamers. The immunoSEQ multiplex PCR assay, which covers 54 Vbeta and 13 Jbeta segments, was used to amplify TCR beta CDR3 regions. To correct PCR amplification bias, a synthetic template baseline was used for both primer optimization and computational correction. As for the original processing: Only productive sequences were kept, with reads annotated to V, D and J genes according to IMGT and analyzed in immunoSEQ Analyzer. Clonality was calculated as one minus the Shannon entropy normalized by log2 of the number of productive unique sequences. For each patient and control, public and private clones were evaluated among the 100 most prevalent clones. Susac-specific clones were defined as absent from healthy and MS cohorts, about 1,100 published viral clones and other ImmuneACCESS disease sequences. TCRdb ran its own pipeline on the public reads, namely fastp trimming at Q25 and MiXCR clone calling, and kept in-frame beta chains. Rows with one shared CDR3 protein collapse into an entry with the most common genes and DNA. TCRdb, rather than the study authors, made the V and J calls. The sample table lists 120,000 to 150,000 distinct CDR3 sequences, 85% to 95% of them with a count of one. The ten biggest clones cover 0.11% of the sample.

Remarks on this clonotype: The antigen it recognizes is unknown. No quality values exist for individual bases; no much larger clone is one base distant.

The rearrangement combines TRBV2 with TRBJ1-2; 6 matching bases give a weak D call of TRBD1. This receptor was taken from a human donor with multiple sclerosis. Material: CD4+ T cells from PBMCs. Read as DNA, the sequence is TGTGCCAGGACCCGGGACAATAAAAACTATGGCTACACCTTC. It translates to CARTRDNKNYGYTF.